This T cell receptor (beta chain) is drawn from a study of OX40 agonist ivuxolimab in advanced cancers. Notes on the research overall: Ivuxolimab, which targeted the costimulatory receptor OX40 (CD134), was an agonistic, fully human IgG2 monoclonal antibody. Intravenous ivuxolimab was administered to patients every 2 weeks at six dose levels: 0.01, 0.1, 0.3, 1.5, 3 and 10 mg/kg. Of the roughly 51 patients in dose escalation, some 19 had hepatocellular carcinoma, roughly 15 had melanoma, 9 had renal cell carcinoma and 9 had head and neck cancer. In the dose-escalation cohort, around 80% of patients were male, and the mean age was 60 years with a range of about 20 to 80. Patients were allowed to have had prior anti-PD-1, anti-PD-L1 or anti-CTLA-4 therapy, and more than 30% of the dose-escalation patients had previously received checkpoint inhibitors. Partial responses were achieved by three dose-escalation patients, of whom one had hepatocellular carcinoma and two had cutaneous melanoma. Peripheral TCRbeta sequencing aimed to test whether ivuxolimab altered TCR sequence diversity and caused clonal T-cell expansion. The paper covers the monotherapy dose-escalation part of the phase I ivuxolimab trial, which included N of about 50 patients.

With respect to this clone: What antigen it recognizes has not been identified. One base away there is no much larger clone; base qualities are not given.

General findings and caveats noted by the study authors: Low levels of normalized T-cell clonal expansion were also seen in some patients who did not respond. Partial responders in the 0.1-3.0 mg/kg groups had among the lowest normalized peripheral clonal expansion, especially among CD8+ T cells. At doses of 0.1 to 3.0 mg/kg, clonal expansion of both CD4+ and CD8+ blood T cells was observed from baseline to week 6. On average, CD8+ T cells showed more expanded clones than CD4+ T cells after ivuxolimab. Which antigens the clonally expanded peripheral T cells were specific for was not determined.

For sequencing of the TCRbeta CDR3 region, genomic DNA was extracted from the sorted cells. The immunoSEQ Assay was used for sequencing of TCRbeta CDR3 regions. What TCRdb holds here is the immuneACCESS table cut down to in-frame rearrangements. Part of the clones is not present; checked against another copy, under half of the missing clones reflect an unresolved V gene, and the others are unexplained. This sample has about 13,000 clones in its table, and approximately 78% of those were observed once. 35% to 45% of the sample goes to the ten largest clones. Patients with autoimmune disease history or receiving systemic immunosuppression were excluded from the trial. Peripheral blood for TCR sequencing was drawn from every dose cohort at baseline, at cycle 4 day 1 and at cycle 7 day 1. The samples were drawn from a first-in-human, open-label, multicenter phase I dose-escalation trial of ivuxolimab. Adults with locally advanced or metastatic melanoma, renal cell carcinoma, hepatocellular carcinoma or head and neck squamous cell carcinoma were enrolled in the trial. Before TCR sequencing, CD4+ and CD8+ T cells were separately sorted from peripheral blood.

The source of this sequence is an adult with an advanced solid tumor such as melanoma, head and neck, liver or kidney cancer. The sequencing here drew on CD4+ or CD8+ T cells sorted from blood, taken in a trial of the OX40 agonist ivuxolimab.

The CDR3 amino acid sequence is: CASSRQAEAFF. The nucleotide sequence reads as follows: TGTGCCAGCAGTCGACAGGCGGAAGCTTTCTTT. The sequence links TRBV6-5 to TRBJ1-1, with a tentative D gene TRBD1 over 6 matching bases. The germline V gene supplies CDR1 MNHEY and CDR2 SVGAGI. The CDR3 spans 11 residues, from the cysteine through the phenylalanine. Only the CDR3 portion is preserved as DNA: 33 bases, with reading frame beginning at the first base. At the junction V is shortened by 5 bases and J by 8 bases, with 9 bases in between.